The source of this TCR beta chain is a study of blood T cell repertoires in COVID-19. Germline V gene data show CDR1 as SGHDT and CDR2 as YYEEEE. The CDR3 runs 13 residues. V was pared by 7 bases and J by 4 bases, with 7 bases of the junction left unmatched. Profiling relied on immunoSEQ multiplex PCR, and the TCRdb table lists in-frame clones only, not all of them. The table includes fewer than 500,000 clones, 70% to 90% detected once. The sequencing sample was made of peripheral blood. The chain couples TRBV5-6 to TRBJ1-1; 7 bases align to TRBD1. This TCR was recovered from a woman in her twenties or thirties with active or convalescent COVID-19. In DNA form, the CDR3 reads TGTGCCAGCCAGACAGGGATGGGCACTGAAGCTTTCTTT. This gives the protein CASQTGMGTEAFF.